This T cell receptor (beta chain) came from a study of cytomegalovirus exposure and HLA in healthy donors. Study-wide findings and caveats: The classifier, whose performance was assessed in both the original and validation cohorts, reportedly diagnosed cytomegalovirus status with high specificity and sensitivity. Later on, an analysis tied under 20,000 TCR beta sequences to HLA alleles at 0.05 false discovery rate.

Germline CDR1 reads SGHRS; CDR2 reads YFSETQ. CDR3 length: 14 residues. Trimming left V 4 bases short and J 0 bases short, with 11 bases between. Use of 60 Vbeta and 13 Jbeta primers characterized the PCR. Original analysis: Around 9.9 million shared chains were among the about 80 million unique TCR beta chains that a later analysis counted. Repertoires were generated with immunoSEQ multiplex PCR, while TCRdb's copy carries only in-frame clones and drops some. The V and J calls and clone size come from that table; D and trimming were worked out from the DNA. The sample lists 130,000 to 150,000 clones, around 77% occurring once. This clone occurred once. Antigen specificity is unknown.

The specimen sequenced was PBMCs. The chain has TRBV5-1 and TRBJ2-7; perhaps TRBD1 as D (5 bases). The sequence derives from a woman between 40 and 55 years old in good health and CMV-seropositive. In DNA form, the CDR3 reads TGCGCCAGCAGCCCCTCGACAGACTCCTACGAGCAGTACTTC. This codes for CASSPSTDSYEQYF. The whole variable domain, remainder taken from reference TRBV5-1 and TRBJ2-7, is KAGVTQTPRYLIKTRGQQVTLSCSPISGHRSVSWYQQTPGQGLQFLFEYFSETQRNKGNFPGRFSGRQFSNSRSEMNVSTLELGDSALYLCASSPSTDSYEQYFGPGTRLTVT.